The source of this T cell receptor beta chain is a study of blood T cell repertoires in COVID-19. For the study at large: Specimens from acute and convalescent COVID-19 originated in the United States, Italy and Spain. In each case, the material was cDNA or gDNA derived from T cells, B-cell-depleted T cells, or PBMCs.

In Seattle, patients joined the study during active infection and were tracked longitudinally. Methods used by the authors: For nucleated cells, counts were estimated from reference gene primer amplification. Clones were read by immunoSEQ multiplex PCR, and TCRdb kept only the in-frame ones, dropping some. The V and J calls and the clone size are those of that table, but D and trimming were determined from the DNA. The sample lists under 400,000 clones, about 92% occurring once. The sample consisted of peripheral blood. This TCR was recovered from a woman in her fifties or sixties with COVID-19, enrolled during active disease.

This CDR3 is CASSKGQTNTGELFF. DNA for the CDR3: TGCGCCAGCAGCAAGGGACAGACGAACACCGGGGAGCTGTTTTTT. The genes are TRBV5-1 and TRBJ2-2; 7 bases line up with TRBD1. Germline CDR1 SGHRS, CDR2 YFSETQ. The J segment lost 0 bases and the V segment lost 4 bases, leaving 3 bases of the junction unmatched. The CDR3 has 15 amino acids.